Listed below are T cell receptor beta chains from one sample, sequenced in a study of blood T cell repertoires in COVID-19. Some clones are missing from TCRdb's copy, which holds only in-frame ones; the method was immunoSEQ multiplex PCR. The sample shows around 280,000 clones, roughly 85% of them seen only once. Material: PBMCs or T cells enriched from blood (not recorded which). The receptors were gathered from a middle-aged woman who had recovered from COVID-19. Both conserved end residues are part of each CDR3. The order of the fields is V gene, J gene, D gene, clone size, CDR3 DNA, CDR3 protein. A D gene is named only where the DNA matches it firmly. The size entry is marked missing in some rows and otherwise reads once, few, many or a size class.

V: TRBV19
J: TRBJ2-5
D: TRBD1
size: -
DNA: TGTGCCAGTAGTAGGGGGACAGGGAGGGAGACCCAGTACTTC
CDR3: CASSRGTGRETQYF

V: TRBV19
J: TRBJ1-5
D: TRBD1
size: -
DNA: TGTGCCAGTAGTACCGGGACAGGCGAGGGGAATCAGCCCCAGCATTTT
CDR3: CASSTGTGEGNQPQHF

V: TRBV5-1
J: TRBJ1-2
D: -
size: -
DNA: TGCGCCAGCAGGGAACAGGACAACTATGGCTACACCTTC
CDR3: CASREQDNYGYTF

V: TRBV19
J: TRBJ2-4
D: -
size: -
DNA: TGTGCCAGTAGTATGGTTACAGGATGGGGAAACATTCAGTACTTC
CDR3: CASSMVTGWGNIQYF

V: TRBV6-5
J: TRBJ1-5
D: -
size: -
DNA: TGTGCCAGCAGTCAACAGAATCAGCCCCAGCATTTT
CDR3: CASSQQNQPQHF

V: TRBV28
J: TRBJ2-7
D: -
size: -
DNA: TGTGCCAGCAGTTTTGTGGGGCCCTACGAGCAGTACTTC
CDR3: CASSFVGPYEQYF

V: TRBV14
J: TRBJ2-5
D: -
size: -
DNA: TGTGCCAGCAGCCAAGGGCGGGGAGAGACCCAGTACTTC
CDR3: CASSQGRGETQYF

V: TRBV11-2
J: TRBJ2-7
D: TRBD2
size: -
DNA: TGTGCCAGCAGCTCCACTACTAGCGGCACCTACGAGCAGTACTTC
CDR3: CASSSTTSGTYEQYF

V: TRBV12-3/TRBV12-4
J: TRBJ1-1
D: -
size: -
DNA: TGTGCCAGCAGTTCTCGGTTTGCTACTGAAGCTTTCTTT
CDR3: CASSSRFATEAFF

V: TRBV6-2/TRBV6-3
J: TRBJ2-7
D: TRBD2
size: -
DNA: TGTGCCAGCAGTTACTCGGGGGGGATCTACGAGCAGTACTTC
CDR3: CASSYSGGIYEQYF

V: TRBV5-6
J: TRBJ1-1
D: TRBD1
size: -
DNA: TGTGCCAGCAAGATCGGGACAGGGAACACTGAAGCTTTCTTT
CDR3: CASKIGTGNTEAFF

V: TRBV7-3
J: TRBJ2-2
D: -
size: -
DNA: TGTGCCAGCAGCTTAACCCCCGGTATGAACACCGGGGAGCTGTTTTTT
CDR3: CASSLTPGMNTGELFF

V: TRBV5-3
J: TRBJ1-5
D: TRBD1
size: -
DNA: TGTGCCAGAAGCTTTGGGCCAGGGGGATTGTTTCAGCCCCAGCATTTT
CDR3: CARSFGPGGLFQPQHF

V: TRBV2
J: TRBJ1-5
D: TRBD1
size: -
DNA: TGTGCCAGCAGGCACAGGGGGGGTAGCAATCAGCCCCAGCATTTT
CDR3: CASRHRGGSNQPQHF

V: TRBV30
J: TRBJ1-2
D: -
size: once
DNA: TGTGCCTGGACCGTCAACCCCCAACTTGGCTACACCTTC
CDR3: CAWTVNPQLGYTF

V: TRBV3-1/TRBV3-2
J: TRBJ1-2
D: TRBD1
size: -
DNA: TGTGCCAGCAGCCAAGTGGACAGGGAAGTCACCTTC
CDR3: CASSQVDREVTF

V: TRBV24-1
J: TRBJ2-7
D: -
size: -
DNA: TGTGCCACCAGTGGAGGGGACAAGTACGAGCAGTACTTC
CDR3: CATSGGDKYEQYF

V: TRBV2
J: TRBJ1-6
D: -
size: -
DNA: TGTGCCAGCAGGCGGTCGAGCTCCTATAATTCACCCCTCCACTTT
CDR3: CASRRSSSYNSPLHF

V: TRBV4-2
J: TRBJ1-4
D: -
size: once
DNA: TGTGCCAGCACCCTCCGGGGGGGCGAAAAACTGTTTTTT
CDR3: CASTLRGGEKLFF

V: TRBV27
J: TRBJ2-7
D: TRBD2
size: -
DNA: TGTGCCAGCAGTTGGGAGGGTTCCTACGAGCAGTACTTC
CDR3: CASSWEGSYEQYF

V: TRBV7-2
J: TRBJ1-2
D: -
size: -
DNA: TGTGCCAGCAGCGCGGCCGGGGGGTTTAACTATGGCTACACCTTC
CDR3: CASSAAGGFNYGYTF

V: TRBV14
J: TRBJ2-7
D: TRBD2
size: once
DNA: TGTGCCAGCAGCCAAGATTGGGGCGGACTAGCGGGGCCCCGGGAGCAGTACTTC
CDR3: CASSQDWGGLAGPREQYF

V: TRBV4-3
J: TRBJ1-5
D: -
size: -
DNA: TGCGCCAGCAGCCAGGGCCTTCTTAGCAATCAGCCCCAGCATTTT
CDR3: CASSQGLLSNQPQHF

V: TRBV3-1/TRBV3-2
J: TRBJ2-1
D: TRBD2
size: -
DNA: TGTGCCAGCAGCCGGGCTGGACTAGCGGGAGGCAATGAGCAGTTCTTC
CDR3: CASSRAGLAGGNEQFF

V: TRBV5-4
J: TRBJ2-1
D: TRBD2
size: -
DNA: TGTGCCAGCAGCTTGGTTCGACTAGCGGGAACGAATGAGCAGTTCTTC
CDR3: CASSLVRLAGTNEQFF

V: TRBV28
J: TRBJ1-1
D: -
size: -
DNA: TGTGCCAGCAGTACGGAGAGCACTGAAGCTTTCTTT
CDR3: CASSTESTEAFF

V: TRBV27
J: TRBJ1-6
D: TRBD1
size: -
DNA: TGTGCCAGCAGGGGACAGGGTAGCTCACCCCTCCACTTT
CDR3: CASRGQGSSPLHF

V: TRBV14
J: TRBJ2-1
D: TRBD2
size: -
DNA: TGTGCCAGCAGCCAAGAAAGACTAGCGGGTGAGCAGTTCTTC
CDR3: CASSQERLAGEQFF

V: TRBV18
J: TRBJ2-3
D: TRBD2
size: -
DNA: TGTGCCAGCTCACGATCGGGCGGGAGGAGCACAGATACGCAGTATTTT
CDR3: CASSRSGGRSTDTQYF

V: TRBV6-2/TRBV6-3
J: TRBJ2-4
D: -
size: -
DNA: TGTGCCAGCAGTTACGGCGGGAAAAACATTCAGTACTTC
CDR3: CASSYGGKNIQYF

V: TRBV4-3
J: TRBJ2-7
D: TRBD1
size: -
DNA: TGCGCCAGCAGCCACCTCCCTTCCGGGACAGGGGGCTACGAGCAGTACTTC
CDR3: CASSHLPSGTGGYEQYF

V: TRBV6-2/TRBV6-3
J: TRBJ2-1
D: -
size: -
DNA: TGTGCCAGCAGTACACGGAGAACGACCTACAATGAGCAGTTCTTC
CDR3: CASSTRRTTYNEQFF

V: TRBV7-9
J: TRBJ1-2
D: -
size: -
DNA: TGTGCCAGCAGCCGGGCTCCAGGGGCTATTGGCTACACCTTC
CDR3: CASSRAPGAIGYTF

V: TRBV6-2/TRBV6-3
J: TRBJ1-4
D: TRBD1
size: -
DNA: TGTGCCAGCAGTGTATGGGACAGTGAAAAACTGTTTTTT
CDR3: CASSVWDSEKLFF

V: TRBV2
J: TRBJ1-5
D: -
size: -
DNA: TGTGCCAGCAGTGGTATGGCTAGCAATCAGCCCCAGCATTTT
CDR3: CASSGMASNQPQHF

V: TRBV15
J: TRBJ1-4
D: -
size: -
DNA: TGTGCCACCAGCAGAGACAGGATAACAGGAGCTACAACTAATGAAAAACTGTTTTTT
CDR3: CATSRDRITGATTNEKLFF

V: TRBV27
J: TRBJ2-7
D: TRBD2
size: -
DNA: TGTGCCAGCAGGGAGGCGGGAGCCCCCTCCTACGAGCAGTACTTC
CDR3: CASREAGAPSYEQYF

V: TRBV19
J: TRBJ1-1
D: TRBD1
size: -
DNA: TGTGCCAGTAGACTGGACAGGGGGAACACTGAAGCTTTCTTT
CDR3: CASRLDRGNTEAFF

V: TRBV5-5
J: TRBJ2-3
D: -
size: -
DNA: TGTGCCAGCAGCATCACCGAGGGAGGTAGCACAGATACGCAGTATTTT
CDR3: CASSITEGGSTDTQYF

V: TRBV7-2
J: TRBJ2-7
D: TRBD2
size: -
DNA: TGTGCCAGCAGCTTAGCTAGCGGGAGGGATTACGAGCAGTACTTC
CDR3: CASSLASGRDYEQYF

V: TRBV7-3
J: TRBJ2-1
D: TRBD2
size: -
DNA: TGTGCCAGCAGCCCGACGGGACTAGATGGTGAGCAGTTCTTC
CDR3: CASSPTGLDGEQFF

V: TRBV30
J: TRBJ2-7
D: -
size: -
DNA: TGTGCCTGGAGCCCCCTTGGCGGGGTTAGCAGCGAGCAGTACTTC
CDR3: CAWSPLGGVSSEQYF

V: TRBV7-3
J: TRBJ2-2
D: TRBD1
size: once
DNA: TGTGCCAGCAGCTCAGGACAGGGCACCGGGGAGCTGTTTTTT
CDR3: CASSSGQGTGELFF

V: TRBV7-3
J: TRBJ2-3
D: -
size: -
DNA: TGTGCCAGCAAGACCGGGTCTAGCGACAATACGCAGTATTTT
CDR3: CASKTGSSDNTQYF

V: TRBV28
J: TRBJ1-2
D: -
size: many
DNA: TGTGCCAGCTCAGGGTTCTATGGCTACACCTTC
CDR3: CASSGFYGYTF

V: TRBV15
J: TRBJ2-1
D: TRBD2
size: -
DNA: TGTGCCACCAGCGGGAGACTAGCGAGTTCCTACAATGAGCAGTTCTTC
CDR3: CATSGRLASSYNEQFF

V: TRBV23-1
J: TRBJ2-3
D: TRBD1
size: -
DNA: TGCGCCAGCTGGAAGGGACAGGGAGCAGATACGCAGTATTTT
CDR3: CASWKGQGADTQYF

V: TRBV5-4
J: TRBJ1-2
D: -
size: -
DNA: TGTGCCAGCAGCTTGGGCGGGGGGGCACGTGAGGATTCTAATACCTTC
CDR3: CASSLGGGAREDSNTF

V: TRBV30
J: TRBJ1-5
D: -
size: few
DNA: TGTGCCTGGAACCAAAATATAGGTAGGGGATTTCAGCCCCAGCATTTT
CDR3: CAWNQNIGRGFQPQHF

V: TRBV6-5
J: TRBJ2-5
D: -
size: -
DNA: TGTGCCAGCAGTTACTCGGCCCACGGGGGAGAGACCCAGTACTTC
CDR3: CASSYSAHGGETQYF

V: TRBV24-1
J: TRBJ2-1
D: -
size: -
DNA: TGTGCCACCAGTGGAAGATTAGCGGACATGACTTACAATGAGCAGTTCTTC
CDR3: CATSGRLADMTYNEQFF

V: TRBV9
J: TRBJ2-5
D: TRBD2
size: -
DNA: TGTGCCAGCAGCAGCGGGGAAGAGACCCAGTACTTC
CDR3: CASSSGEETQYF

V: TRBV19
J: TRBJ2-1
D: TRBD2
size: -
DNA: TGTGCCAGTAGTACCCCCCTAGCGGGAGTCGGGAATGAGCAGTTCTTC
CDR3: CASSTPLAGVGNEQFF

V: TRBV28
J: TRBJ1-2
D: -
size: -
DNA: TGTGCCAGCAGTTTATTAGACAGGTATAATGGCTACACCTTC
CDR3: CASSLLDRYNGYTF

V: TRBV12-3/TRBV12-4
J: TRBJ2-3
D: -
size: -
DNA: TGTGCCAGCAGTCAGGGGTTTGATACGCAGTATTTT
CDR3: CASSQGFDTQYF